The 21 T cell receptor beta chains below were found in one sample sequenced in a study of blood T cell repertoires in COVID-19. TCRdb keeps only in-frame clones here, not all; method: immunoSEQ multiplex PCR. This table has 150,000 to 200,000 clones, roughly 80% appearing once. Sequenced input: peripheral blood. The receptors were sampled from an elderly woman with acute or convalescent COVID-19.

This clone was seen only a few times. The V gene is TRBV2, the J gene TRBJ1-2; D may be TRBD1 (5 bases). Germline V CDR1 and CDR2: SNHLY, FYNNEI. V gave up 7 bases and J gave up 6 bases, with 21 bases separating them. CDR3 length: 15 residues. CDR3 in DNA: TGTGCCAGCACTGATGGGGCCTCCGGGAGGGATGGCTACACCTTC. This codes for CASTDGASGRDGYTF.

This chain uses TRBV7-2 with TRBJ1-1; 9 nucleotides match TRBD1. Germline loops: CDR1 SGHTA, CDR2 FQGNSA. The CDR3 spans 12 residues. The V and J ends lost 5 bases and 13 bases, in that order; junction bases with no gene match: 8. CDR3 nucleotide sequence: TGTGCCAGCAGCCCCGGGACAGGGAATATTTTCTTT. It encodes CASSPGTGNIFF.

The chain uses TRBV11-1 and TRBJ1-3; weak D call: TRBD1 (6 bases). This CDR3 has 16 residues. Trimming cost V 5 bases and J 1 base, with 15 bases left between them. The germline gives CDR1 SGHAT, CDR2 FQDESV (reference sequence). For the CDR3, the DNA is TGTGCCAGCAGCGACCAAGGGGGGGCGTCTGGAAACACCATATATTTT. Its translation is CASSDQGGASGNTIYF.

The chain carries TRBV2 and TRBJ2-3; TRBD1 agrees at 7 bases. The CDR3 length is 14 residues. V dropped 6 bases and J dropped 4; count of bases not matched to a gene: 7. Germline V CDR1 and CDR2: SNHLY, FYNNEI. CDR3: CASRLTGIADTQYF. In DNA form, the CDR3 reads TGTGCCAGCAGACTGACAGGGATCGCAGATACGCAGTATTTT.

The chain couples TRBV5-1 to TRBJ1-3; the match to TRBD1 covers 7 bases. V lost 4 bases, J lost 0 bases, and 4 bases stayed unmatched. The V gene's germline CDR1 is SGHRS and CDR2 YFSETQ. The CDR3 loop spans 15 amino acids. CDR3 in DNA: TGCGCCAGCAGCCGGACAGGAGACTCTGGAAACACCATATATTTT. Protein sequence: CASSRTGDSGNTIYF.

This clone has more than one count but fewer than ten. The V gene is TRBV2, the J gene TRBJ2-7, with a tentative D call TRBD1 (6 bases). The CDR3 sequence is 14 residues long. V was cut by 5 bases and J by 1 base, with 12 bases left in between. From germline, CDR1 is SNHLY and CDR2 FYNNEI. The CDR3 DNA reads as TGTGCCAGCAGTAGACGACAGGTATCCTACGAGCAGTACTTC. This encodes CASSRRQVSYEQYF. Full variable domain (missing parts from reference TRBV2 and TRBJ2-7): EPEVTQTPSHQVTQMGQEVILRCVPISNHLYFYWYRQILGQKVEFLVSFYNNEISEKSEIFDDQFSVERPDGSNFTLKIRSTKLEDSAMYFCASSRRQVSYEQYFGPGTRLTVT.

This clone has only a few counts. The chain joins TRBV19 to TRBJ1-2; TRBD1 matches at 7 bases. Germline-derived CDR1 and CDR2 are LNHDA and SQIVND (reference sequence). The V and J ends lost 5 bases and 4 bases, in that order; junction bases with no gene match: 4. The CDR3 length is 13 residues. The CDR3 DNA reads TGTGCCAGTAGTTCCTACAGGGGCTATGGCTACACCTTC. Translating it yields CASSSYRGYGYTF.

J is TRBJ1-1 and V is TRBV6-1, with D hard to call. The CDR3 consists of 16 residues. Germline values: CDR1 MNHNS, CDR2 SASEGT. With 0 bases removed from V and 5 bases from J, the gap between germline ends came to 16 bases. The CDR3 DNA reads as TGTGCCAGCAGTGAAGCGCTGGGCAGCCGCGGGACTGAAGCTTTCTTT. Its translation: CASSEALGSRGTEAFF.

The chain is built from TRBV6-1 and TRBJ2-1, with TRBD2 matching over 9 bases. CDR3 length equals 19 residues. Germline values: CDR1 MNHNS, CDR2 SASEGT. Unmatched junction bases numbered 12, after V lost 2 bases and J lost 1 base. This CDR3 reads CASSELIAGVLRSYNEQFF. As DNA, the CDR3 is TGTGCCAGCAGTGAATTGATAGCGGGAGTCCTACGATCCTACAATGAGCAGTTCTTC.

The chain is built from TRBV6-5 and TRBJ2-1, with D perhaps matching TRBD2 (6 bases). The CDR3 extends over 15 amino acids. Germline assignment: CDR1 MNHEY and CDR2 SVGAGI. The V and J ends lost 0 bases and 7 bases respectively, with 13 bases between them. The CDR3 loop is CASSYSYRGGNEQFF. CDR3 sequence (DNA): TGTGCCAGCAGTTACTCCTATAGGGGAGGTAATGAGCAGTTCTTC.

This chain joins TRBV11-2 and TRBJ2-7, with D tentatively TRBD2 (6 bases). V lost 5 bases and J lost 2, with 19 bases in between. Germline V gives CDR1 SGHAT, CDR2 FQNNGV. This CDR3 has 16 residues. Here the CDR3 reads CASSEGTAGLTYEQYF. In DNA form, the CDR3 reads TGTGCCAGCAGCGAAGGGACGGCGGGGCTTACCTACGAGCAGTACTTC.

This chain connects TRBV15 to TRBJ2-2, with D tentatively TRBD2 (6 bases). The CDR3 is 14 amino acids. With 1 base removed from V and 6 bases from J, the gap between germline ends came to 9 bases. CDR1 and CDR2 from the germline V gene are LNHNV and YYDKDF (reference sequence). The CDR3 DNA sequence: TGTGCCACCAGCAGAGGAGGGAGGCCCGGGGAGCTGTTTTTT. Translated, it gives CATSRGGRPGELFF.

The chain couples TRBV7-9 to TRBJ2-7, with D tentatively TRBD2 (5 bases). CDR3 length equals 16 residues. Per germline, CDR1 SEHNR and CDR2 FQNEAQ (reference sequence). Trimming pared 5 bases from V and 6 bases from J, leaving 23 bases between. The CDR3 loop is CASSARRRPFTSEQYF. DNA of the CDR3: TGTGCCAGCAGCGCCCGGAGGAGGCCTTTCACGAGCGAGCAGTACTTC. The full variable domain, with the rest looked up from reference TRBV7-9 and TRBJ2-7, is DTGVSQNPRHKITKRGQNVTFRCDPISEHNRLYWYRQTLGQGPEFLTYFQNEAQLEKSRLLSDRFSAERPKGSFSTLEIQRTEQGDSAMYLCASSARRRPFTSEQYFGPGTRLTVT.

This clone appeared a few times. J is TRBJ1-1 and V is TRBV3-1 (or the pseudogene TRBV3-2); 8 bases are shared with TRBD1. The CDR3 length is 13 residues. The germline gives CDR1 LGHDT, CDR2 YNNKEL (reference sequence). Losses at the gene ends were 6 bases for V and 4 bases for J; bases not matched to a gene: 4. Written as DNA, the CDR3 is TGTGCCAGCAGAGGGACAGGTCGCACTGAAGCTTTCTTT. Translating gives CASRGTGRTEAFF.

This clone showed up just once. The J gene is TRBJ2-3, the V gene TRBV6-1; tentatively, D is TRBD1 (6 bases). V was cut by 4 bases and J by 0 bases, with 14 bases left in between. Germline-derived CDR1 and CDR2 are MNHNS and SASEGT. The CDR3 is 16 residues long. The CDR3 bases are TGTGCCAGCAGTGTTTACAGGGCCCCCAGCACAGATACGCAGTATTTT. Translated, it gives CASSVYRAPSTDTQYF.

The rearrangement links TRBV4-1 to TRBJ1-6; D perhaps matches TRBD1 (5 bases). The germline V gene encodes CDR1 MGHRA and CDR2 YSYEKL. Trimming stripped 5 bases from V and 7 bases from J, with 18 bases between. The CDR3 consists of 16 residues. Here the CDR3 reads CASSLSKDIGNSPLHF. CDR3 nucleotides: TGCGCCAGCAGCTTGAGTAAGGACATAGGAAATTCACCCCTCCACTTT.

The chain joins TRBV6-5 to TRBJ1-5, with D perhaps TRBD1 (6 bases). The V end lost 6 bases, the J end lost 7 bases, and 16 bases lay between the germline ends. CDR1 and CDR2 from the germline V gene are MNHEY and SVGAGI. The CDR3 consists of 14 residues. The CDR3 here is CASSPGGGHQPQHF. The CDR3 DNA follows: TGTGCCAGCAGCCCCGGGGGGGGCCACCAGCCCCAGCATTTT.

The V gene is TRBV18, the J gene TRBJ1-1; 10 bases are shared with TRBD1. The CDR3 length is 14 residues. V lost 5 bases, J lost 6 bases, and 6 bases stayed unmatched. Germline V gene data show CDR1 as KGHSH and CDR2 as LQKENI. CDR3 protein: CASSTGQGSAEAFF. The CDR3 DNA reads as TGTGCCAGCTCAACGGGACAGGGGTCCGCTGAAGCTTTCTTT.

This clone was seen only a few times. The chain joins TRBV19 to TRBJ2-7; 10 nucleotides match TRBD2. J gave up 2 bases and V 5 bases, and 9 bases lay outside the gene matches. This CDR3 contains 16 residues. Germline V gene sequence: CDR1 LNHDA, CDR2 SQIVND (reference sequence). The DNA for the CDR3 is TGTGCCAGTAGTTCCAGACTAGCGGGCACTCCCTACGAGCAGTACTTC. Protein sequence: CASSSRLAGTPYEQYF.

This chain joins TRBV5-6 and TRBJ1-5; D might be TRBD1 (6 bases). The CDR3 covers 14 residues. Germline assignment: CDR1 SGHDT and CDR2 YYEEEE. The V end lost 2 bases, the J end lost 2 bases, and 8 bases lay between the germline ends. The DNA for the CDR3 is TGTGCCAGCAGCTTTCAGGGGCGCAATCAGCCCCAGCATTTT. Its translation is CASSFQGRNQPQHF.

The chain is built from TRBV28 and TRBJ2-7, with D possibly matching TRBD1 (6 bases). The CDR3 runs 14 residues. V dropped 7 bases and J dropped 0 bases, with 13 bases sitting between them. Germline loops: CDR1 MDHEN, CDR2 SYDVKM. CDR3 sequence reads: CASTQQGLSYEQYF. CDR3 coding DNA: TGTGCCAGCACCCAACAGGGCCTCTCCTACGAGCAGTACTTC.